The 3 T cell receptor beta chains below all came from one sample that was sequenced in a study of Tregs in tolerant kidney transplant recipients. Only in-frame clones appear in the TCRdb table, and some are missing; sequencing was by immunoSEQ multiplex PCR. The sample lists about 44,000 clones; roughly 95% were seen once. Their specific antigens are unknown. The sequenced material came from Tregs from blood cultured with allogeneic cells. The receptor source for this set is a human donor in good health.

Only one count was recorded for this clone. The J gene is TRBJ1-1, the V gene TRBV7-2, with D perhaps TRBD1 (5 bases). V lost 7 bases and J lost 7, with 13 bases in between. CDR1 and CDR2 (germline): SGHTA, FQGNSA. This CDR3 comprises 12 residues. CDR3 sequence (DNA): TGTGCCAGCATGAGGGGCGGGGGTGAAGCTTTCTTT. Translation: CASMRGGGEAFF.

The chain has TRBV5-5 and TRBJ1-2; D ambiguous. The ends were cut back, 2 bases at V and 3 bases at J, with 8 bases in the middle. Germline-derived CDR1 and CDR2 are SGHKS and YYEKEE (reference sequence). There are 13 residues in the CDR3. The CDR3 DNA follows: TGTGCCAGCAGCTTTTCTTTTCACTATGGCTACACCTTC. It codes for CASSFSFHYGYTF. Variable domain in full (rest from reference TRBV5-5 and TRBJ1-2): DAGVTQSPTHLIKTRGQQVTLRCSPISGHKSVSWYQQVLGQGPQFIFQYYEKEERGRGNFPDRFSARQFPNYSSELNVNALLLGDSALYLCASSFSFHYGYTFGSGTRLTVV.

This clone is a singleton in its sample. V usage is TRBV14 and J usage is TRBJ2-7; D is perhaps TRBD2 (5 bases). This CDR3 spans 16 amino acids. V dropped 0 bases and J dropped 7 bases, with 19 bases sitting between them. CDR1 and CDR2 (germline): SGHDN, FVKESK. The CDR3 DNA is TGTGCCAGCAGCCAAGACTGGTCGATCATAGGAGGAGAGCAGTACTTC. Translating gives CASSQDWSIIGGEQYF.